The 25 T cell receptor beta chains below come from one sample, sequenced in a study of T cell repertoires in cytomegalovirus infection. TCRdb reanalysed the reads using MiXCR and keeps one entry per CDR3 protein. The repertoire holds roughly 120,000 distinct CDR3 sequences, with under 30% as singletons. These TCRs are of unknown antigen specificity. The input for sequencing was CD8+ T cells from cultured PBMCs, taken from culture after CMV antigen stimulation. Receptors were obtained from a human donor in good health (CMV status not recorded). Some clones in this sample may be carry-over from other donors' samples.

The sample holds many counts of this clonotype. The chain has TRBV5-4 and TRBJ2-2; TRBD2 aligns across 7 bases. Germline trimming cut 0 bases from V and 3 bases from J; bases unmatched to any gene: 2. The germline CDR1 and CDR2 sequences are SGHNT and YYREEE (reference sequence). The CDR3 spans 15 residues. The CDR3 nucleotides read TGTGCCAGCAGCTTGGCTAGCGGTTACACCGGGGAGCTGTTTTTT. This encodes CASSLASGYTGELFF.

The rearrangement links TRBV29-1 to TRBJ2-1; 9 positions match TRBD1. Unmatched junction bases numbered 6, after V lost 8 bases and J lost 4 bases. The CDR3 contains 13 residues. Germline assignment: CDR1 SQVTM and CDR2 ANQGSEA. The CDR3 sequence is CSSEDRGYNEQFF. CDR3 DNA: TGCAGCTCCGAGGACAGGGGTTACAATGAGCAGTTCTTC.

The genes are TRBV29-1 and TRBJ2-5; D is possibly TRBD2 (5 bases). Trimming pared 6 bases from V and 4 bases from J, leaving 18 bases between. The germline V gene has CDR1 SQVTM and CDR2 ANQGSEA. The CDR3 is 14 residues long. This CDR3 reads CSVEPDWAGETQYF. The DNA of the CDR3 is TGCAGCGTAGAACCGGACTGGGCCGGAGAGACCCAGTACTTC.

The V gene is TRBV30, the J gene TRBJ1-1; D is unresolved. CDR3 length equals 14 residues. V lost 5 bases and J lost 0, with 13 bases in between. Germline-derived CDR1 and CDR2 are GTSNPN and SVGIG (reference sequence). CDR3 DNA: TGTGCCTGGTGGCCTCGACGGATGAACACTGAAGCTTTCTTT. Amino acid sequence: CAWWPRRMNTEAFF.

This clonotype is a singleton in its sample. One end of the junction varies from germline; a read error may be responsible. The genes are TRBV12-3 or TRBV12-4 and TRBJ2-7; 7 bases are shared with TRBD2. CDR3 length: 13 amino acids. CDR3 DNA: TGTACCAGCAGTTTCCCGGGACTACAGGAGCAGTACTTC. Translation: CTSSFPGLQEQYF.

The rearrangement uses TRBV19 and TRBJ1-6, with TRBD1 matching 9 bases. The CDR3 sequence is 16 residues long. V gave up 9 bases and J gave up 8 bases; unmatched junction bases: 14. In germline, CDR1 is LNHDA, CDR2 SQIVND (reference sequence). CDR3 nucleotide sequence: TGTGCCAGCGAGAAGACAGGGGGGGTTTTTGATTCACCCCTCCACTTT. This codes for CASEKTGGVFDSPLHF. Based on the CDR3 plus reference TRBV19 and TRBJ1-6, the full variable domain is DGGITQSPKYLFRKEGQNVTLSCEQNLNHDAMYWYRQDPGQGLRLIYYSQIVNDFQKGDIAEGYSVSREKKESFPLTVTSAQKNPTAFYLCASEKTGGVFDSPLHFGNGTRLTVT.

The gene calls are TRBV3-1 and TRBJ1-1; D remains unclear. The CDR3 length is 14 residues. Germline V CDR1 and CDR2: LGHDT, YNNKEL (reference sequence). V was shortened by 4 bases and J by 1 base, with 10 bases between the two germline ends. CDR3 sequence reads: CASSRGWANTEAFF. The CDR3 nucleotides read TGTGCCAGCAGCCGTGGGTGGGCGAACACTGAAGCTTTCTTT.

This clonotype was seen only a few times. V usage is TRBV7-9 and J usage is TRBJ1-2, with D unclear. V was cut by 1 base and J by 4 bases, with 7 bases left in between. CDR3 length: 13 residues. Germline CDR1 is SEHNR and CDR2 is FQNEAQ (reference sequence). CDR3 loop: CASSLGVGYGYTF. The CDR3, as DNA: TGTGCCAGCAGCTTAGGAGTGGGCTATGGCTACACCTTC. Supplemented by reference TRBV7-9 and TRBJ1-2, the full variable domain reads DTGVSQNPRHKITKRGQNVTFRCDPISEHNRLYWYRQTLGQGPEFLTYFQNEAQLEKSRLLSDRFSAERPKGSFSTLEIQRTEQGDSAMYLCASSLGVGYGYTFGSGTRLTVV.

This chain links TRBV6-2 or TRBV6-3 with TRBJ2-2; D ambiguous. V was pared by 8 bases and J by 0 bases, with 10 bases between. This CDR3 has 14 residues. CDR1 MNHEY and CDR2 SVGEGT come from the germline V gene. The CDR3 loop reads CASRWVTNTGELFF. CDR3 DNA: TGTGCCAGCCGATGGGTCACGAACACCGGGGAGCTGTTTTTT.

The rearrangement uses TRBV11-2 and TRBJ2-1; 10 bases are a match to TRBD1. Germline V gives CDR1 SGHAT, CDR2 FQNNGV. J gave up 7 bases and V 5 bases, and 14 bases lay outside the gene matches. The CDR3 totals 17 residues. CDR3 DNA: TGTGCCAGCAGCCCCCATATGCCGGGACAGGGGCGGAATGAGCAGTTCTTC. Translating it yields CASSPHMPGQGRNEQFF.

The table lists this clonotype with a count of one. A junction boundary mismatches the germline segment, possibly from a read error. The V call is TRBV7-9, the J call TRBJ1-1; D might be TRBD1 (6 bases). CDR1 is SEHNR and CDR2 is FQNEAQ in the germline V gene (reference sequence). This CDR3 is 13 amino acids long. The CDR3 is CASRDDGGTEAYF. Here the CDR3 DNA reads TGTGCCAGCAGGGATGACGGGGGCACTGAAGCTTACTTT.

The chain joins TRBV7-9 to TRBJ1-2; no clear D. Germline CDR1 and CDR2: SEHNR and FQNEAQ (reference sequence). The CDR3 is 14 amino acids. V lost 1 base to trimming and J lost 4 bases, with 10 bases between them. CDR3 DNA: TGTGCCAGCAGCTTAGTGGGAGACTCCTATGGCTACACCTTC. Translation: CASSLVGDSYGYTF.

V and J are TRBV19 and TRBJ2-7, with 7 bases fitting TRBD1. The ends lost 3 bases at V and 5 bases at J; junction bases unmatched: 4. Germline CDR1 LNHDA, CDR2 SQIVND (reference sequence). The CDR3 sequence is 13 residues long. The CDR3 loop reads CASSIEGAHEQYF. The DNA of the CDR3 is TGTGCCAGTAGTATCGAGGGGGCCCACGAGCAGTACTTC.

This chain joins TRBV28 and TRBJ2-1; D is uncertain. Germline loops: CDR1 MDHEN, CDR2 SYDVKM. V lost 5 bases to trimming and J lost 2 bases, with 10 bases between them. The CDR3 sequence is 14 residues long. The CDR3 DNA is TGTGCCAGCAGTCCGAGCCGAGCCTACAATGAGCAGTTCTTC. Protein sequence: CASSPSRAYNEQFF.

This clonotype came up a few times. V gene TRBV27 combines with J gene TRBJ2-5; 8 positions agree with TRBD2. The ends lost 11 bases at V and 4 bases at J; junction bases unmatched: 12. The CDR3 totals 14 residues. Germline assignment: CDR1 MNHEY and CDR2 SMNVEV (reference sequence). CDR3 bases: TGTGCCTCCAAACTCGCGGGGGGCCGAGAGACCCAGTACTTC. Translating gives CASKLAGGRETQYF.

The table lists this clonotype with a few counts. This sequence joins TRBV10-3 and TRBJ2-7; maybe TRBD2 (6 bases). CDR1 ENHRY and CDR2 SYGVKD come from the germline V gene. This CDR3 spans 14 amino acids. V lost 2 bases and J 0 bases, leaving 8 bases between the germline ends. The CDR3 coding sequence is TGTGCCATCAGTGAGGGAGGGCTCTCCTACGAGCAGTACTTC. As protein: CAISEGGLSYEQYF.

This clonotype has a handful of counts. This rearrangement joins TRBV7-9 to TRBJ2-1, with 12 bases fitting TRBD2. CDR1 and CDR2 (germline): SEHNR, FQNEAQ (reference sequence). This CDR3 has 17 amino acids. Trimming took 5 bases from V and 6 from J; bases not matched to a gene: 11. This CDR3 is CASSQEGLAGGPNEQFF. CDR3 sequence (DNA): TGTGCCAGCAGCCAAGAGGGGCTAGCGGGGGGGCCCAATGAGCAGTTCTTC.

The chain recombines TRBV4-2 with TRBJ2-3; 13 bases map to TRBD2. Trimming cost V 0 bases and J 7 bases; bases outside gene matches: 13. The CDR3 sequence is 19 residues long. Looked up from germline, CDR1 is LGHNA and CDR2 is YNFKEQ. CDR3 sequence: CASSQETTSGGPERYTQYF. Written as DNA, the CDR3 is TGTGCCAGCAGCCAAGAAACGACTAGCGGGGGGCCAGAAAGATATACGCAGTATTTT.

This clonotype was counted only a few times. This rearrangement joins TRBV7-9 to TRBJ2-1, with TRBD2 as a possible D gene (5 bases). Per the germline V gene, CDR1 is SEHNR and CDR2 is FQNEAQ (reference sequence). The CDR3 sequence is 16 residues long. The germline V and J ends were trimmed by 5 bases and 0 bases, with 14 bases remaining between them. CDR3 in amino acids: CASSDTRSPSYNEQFF. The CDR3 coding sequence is TGTGCCAGCAGCGATACTAGGTCCCCCTCCTACAATGAGCAGTTCTTC.

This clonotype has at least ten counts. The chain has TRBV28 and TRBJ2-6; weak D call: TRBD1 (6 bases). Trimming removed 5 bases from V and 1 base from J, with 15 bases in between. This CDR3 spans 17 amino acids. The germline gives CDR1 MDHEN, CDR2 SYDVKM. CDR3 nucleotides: TGTGCCAGCAGTCCCCGGGACACCCCTTCTGGGGCCAACGTCCTGACTTTC. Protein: CASSPRDTPSGANVLTF.

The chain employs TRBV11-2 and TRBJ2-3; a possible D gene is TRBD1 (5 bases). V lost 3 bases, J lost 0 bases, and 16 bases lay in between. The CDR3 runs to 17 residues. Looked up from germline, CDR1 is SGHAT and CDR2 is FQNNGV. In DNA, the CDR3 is TGTGCCAGCAGCTTTATAACAGGAGACTTTAGCACAGATACGCAGTATTTT. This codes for CASSFITGDFSTDTQYF.

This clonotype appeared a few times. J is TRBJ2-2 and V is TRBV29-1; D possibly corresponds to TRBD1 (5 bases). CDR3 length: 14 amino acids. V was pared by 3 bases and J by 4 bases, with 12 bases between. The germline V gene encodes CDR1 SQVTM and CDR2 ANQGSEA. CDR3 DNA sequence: TGCAGCGTTGACGGCAGGGCAGGCACCGGGGAGCTGTTTTTT. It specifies CSVDGRAGTGELFF.

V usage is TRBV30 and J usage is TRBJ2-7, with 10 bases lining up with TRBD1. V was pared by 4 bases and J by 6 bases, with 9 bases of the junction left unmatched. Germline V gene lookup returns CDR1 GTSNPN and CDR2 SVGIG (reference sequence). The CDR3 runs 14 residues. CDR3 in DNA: TGTGCCTGGATCCCAGGGACAGGGGTCGGCGAGCAGTACTTC. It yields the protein CAWIPGTGVGEQYF.

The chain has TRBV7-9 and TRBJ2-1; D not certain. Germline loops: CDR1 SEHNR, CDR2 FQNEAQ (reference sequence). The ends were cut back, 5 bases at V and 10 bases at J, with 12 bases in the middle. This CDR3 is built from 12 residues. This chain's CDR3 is CASSPGLGEQFF. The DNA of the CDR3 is TGTGCCAGCAGCCCGGGTCTGGGGGAGCAGTTCTTC.

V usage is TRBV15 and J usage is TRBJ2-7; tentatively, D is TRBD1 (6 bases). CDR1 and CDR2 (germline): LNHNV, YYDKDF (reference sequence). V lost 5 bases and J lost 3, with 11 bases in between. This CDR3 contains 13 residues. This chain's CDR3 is CATSPGEVYEQYF. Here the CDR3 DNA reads TGTGCCACCAGCCCAGGGGAAGTCTACGAGCAGTACTTC.